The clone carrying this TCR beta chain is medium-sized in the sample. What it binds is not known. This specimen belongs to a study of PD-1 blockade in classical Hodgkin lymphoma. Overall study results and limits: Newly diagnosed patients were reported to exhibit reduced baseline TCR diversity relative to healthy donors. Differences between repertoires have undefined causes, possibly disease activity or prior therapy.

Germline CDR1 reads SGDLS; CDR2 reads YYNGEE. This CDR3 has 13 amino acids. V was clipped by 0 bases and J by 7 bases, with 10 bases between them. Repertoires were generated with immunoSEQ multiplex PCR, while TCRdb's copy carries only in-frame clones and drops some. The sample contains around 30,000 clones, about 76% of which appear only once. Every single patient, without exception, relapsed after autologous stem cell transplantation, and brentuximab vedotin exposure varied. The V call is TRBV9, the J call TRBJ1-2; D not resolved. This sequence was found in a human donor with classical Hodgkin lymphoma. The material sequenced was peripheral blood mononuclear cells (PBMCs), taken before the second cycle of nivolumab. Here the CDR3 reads CASSVVSEFGYTF. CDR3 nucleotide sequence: TGTGCCAGCAGCGTAGTGTCCGAATTTGGCTACACCTTC.